The subject of this entry is one T cell receptor beta chain. The CDR3 consists of 21 residues. CDR1 and CDR2 (germline): PRHDT, FYEKMQ (reference sequence). With V trimmed by 0 bases and J by 5 bases, 14 bases remained unmatched. This entry comes from a study of blood T cell repertoires in COVID-19. For the study at large: COVID-19 samples collected from the United States, Italy and Spain covered acute and convalescent phases.

Authors' data handling: Counts of nucleated cells, estimated from reference gene primer amplification, were obtained. Assay used: immunoSEQ multiplex PCR; TCRdb lists only in-frame clones, some missing. Clonal size and the V and J genes are those of that table, whereas D and trimming came from the DNA. The table lists about 64,000 clones, roughly 90% of them singletons. The TCR originated in a man between 65 and 85 years old with acute or convalescent COVID-19. What was sequenced was peripheral blood. The chain joins TRBV13 to TRBJ2-1; 15 bases agree with TRBD2. The CDR3: CASSLGLSPWTSGGGDNEQFF. The CDR3 nucleotides read TGTGCCAGCAGCTTAGGCCTGTCCCCCTGGACTAGCGGGGGGGGAGACAATGAGCAGTTCTTC.